These T cell receptor beta chains were read from a single sample in a study of cytomegalovirus exposure and HLA in healthy donors. TCRdb's table, derived via immunoSEQ multiplex PCR, lists solely in-frame clones and lacks some. Of 75,000 to 80,000 clones listed, around four fifths are singletons. What was sequenced was PBMCs. The origin of the receptors is a woman aged 40-49 years in good health and CMV-seropositive. The CDR3 runs from the conserved cysteine through the conserved F or W. A D gene is named only where the DNA matches it firmly. Clone size is shown for a subset of rows, as once, few, many or a class of expanded clone.

j_call: TRBJ2-3; d_call: TRBD2; clone_size: -; v_call: TRBV7-7; cdr3_aa: CASSPLGSGGGDTQYF; cdr3_nt: TGTGCCAGCAGCCCTCTCGGCAGCGGGGGAGGGGATACGCAGTATTTT
j_call: TRBJ2-1; d_call: TRBD1; clone_size: -; v_call: TRBV18; cdr3_aa: CASSPRQGADNEQFF; cdr3_nt: TGTGCCAGCTCACCACGTCAGGGGGCGGACAATGAGCAGTTCTTC
j_call: TRBJ1-1; d_call: TRBD1; clone_size: -; v_call: TRBV30; cdr3_aa: CAWSSPGTVNTEAFF; cdr3_nt: TGTGCCTGGAGTAGCCCCGGGACAGTGAACACTGAAGCTTTCTTT
j_call: TRBJ1-3; d_call: -; clone_size: -; v_call: TRBV7-3; cdr3_aa: CASSLPGVGGNTIYF; cdr3_nt: TGTGCCAGCAGCTTACCAGGGGTTGGTGGAAACACCATATATTTT
j_call: TRBJ2-7; d_call: TRBD2; clone_size: -; v_call: TRBV7-2; cdr3_aa: CASSLDSWGGSYEQYF; cdr3_nt: TGTGCCAGCAGCTTAGATTCCTGGGGGGGATCCTACGAGCAGTACTTC
j_call: TRBJ1-5; d_call: -; clone_size: few; v_call: TRBV6-4; cdr3_aa: CASSQGQNQPQHF; cdr3_nt: TGTGCCAGCAGTCAAGGACAGAATCAGCCCCAGCATTTT
j_call: TRBJ2-5; d_call: -; clone_size: -; v_call: TRBV5-5; cdr3_aa: CASSLAAQRGLKTQYF; cdr3_nt: TGTGCCAGCAGCTTGGCCGCTCAGAGGGGACTGAAGACCCAGTACTTC
j_call: TRBJ2-7; d_call: TRBD1; clone_size: once; v_call: TRBV19; cdr3_aa: CASSSRTGNYEQYF; cdr3_nt: TGTGCCAGTAGTAGCCGGACAGGGAACTACGAGCAGTACTTC
j_call: TRBJ2-5; d_call: -; clone_size: -; v_call: TRBV27; cdr3_aa: CASSFLGATETQYF; cdr3_nt: TGTGCCAGCAGTTTCCTTGGGGCCACAGAGACCCAGTACTTC
j_call: TRBJ2-1; d_call: -; clone_size: -; v_call: TRBV6-6; cdr3_aa: CASRYWDSGIDDEQFF; cdr3_nt: TGTGCCAGCAGGTACTGGGACTCCGGGATCGACGATGAGCAGTTCTTC
j_call: TRBJ2-5; d_call: -; clone_size: -; v_call: TRBV7-9; cdr3_aa: CASSGAAGYQETQYF; cdr3_nt: TGTGCCAGCAGCGGTGCAGCCGGGTACCAAGAGACCCAGTACTTC
j_call: TRBJ2-3; d_call: TRBD2; clone_size: -; v_call: TRBV7-9; cdr3_aa: CASSLTSGGSTDTQYF; cdr3_nt: TGTGCCAGCAGCTTAACTAGCGGGGGGAGCACAGATACGCAGTATTTT
j_call: TRBJ1-5; d_call: -; clone_size: -; v_call: TRBV25-1; cdr3_aa: CASSESGQPQHF; cdr3_nt: TGTGCCAGCAGTGAATCAGGTCAGCCCCAGCATTTT
j_call: TRBJ1-5; d_call: -; clone_size: -; v_call: TRBV7-8; cdr3_aa: CASSLTRFYQPQHF; cdr3_nt: TGTGCCAGCAGCTTGACGAGGTTCTATCAGCCCCAGCATTTT
j_call: TRBJ1-5; d_call: TRBD1; clone_size: -; v_call: TRBV19; cdr3_aa: CASSPRDRGNQPQHF; cdr3_nt: TGTGCCAGTAGTCCACGGGACAGGGGGAATCAGCCCCAGCATTTT
j_call: TRBJ2-1; d_call: -; clone_size: -; v_call: TRBV14; cdr3_aa: CASSPSPGLRFF; cdr3_nt: TGTGCCAGCAGCCCTTCCCCGGGACTTCGGTTCTTC
j_call: TRBJ1-1; d_call: -; clone_size: -; v_call: TRBV28; cdr3_aa: CASRSAGKGAFF; cdr3_nt: TGTGCCAGCAGATCCGCGGGGAAGGGAGCTTTCTTT
j_call: TRBJ1-5; d_call: -; clone_size: -; v_call: TRBV18; cdr3_aa: CASSPGRDQPQHF; cdr3_nt: TGTGCCAGCTCACCAGGGCGCGATCAGCCCCAGCATTTT
j_call: TRBJ1-5; d_call: -; clone_size: -; v_call: TRBV11-2; cdr3_aa: CASSLAGYNQPQHF; cdr3_nt: TGTGCCAGCAGCCTCGCAGGGTACAATCAGCCCCAGCATTTT
j_call: TRBJ1-2; d_call: -; clone_size: -; v_call: TRBV12-5; cdr3_aa: CASGEEQGPRTF; cdr3_nt: TGTGCTAGTGGGGAAGAACAGGGACCCCGCACCTTC
j_call: TRBJ1-4; d_call: -; clone_size: -; v_call: TRBV7-8; cdr3_aa: CASSSDRAGKLFF; cdr3_nt: TGTGCCAGCAGCTCGGACCGGGCGGGAAAACTGTTTTTT
j_call: TRBJ2-2; d_call: TRBD1; clone_size: -; v_call: TRBV9; cdr3_aa: CASSPRDSPRGELFF; cdr3_nt: TGTGCCAGCAGCCCTCGGGACAGCCCTAGAGGGGAGCTGTTTTTT
j_call: TRBJ2-1; d_call: -; clone_size: -; v_call: TRBV18; cdr3_aa: CATRFYTYNEQFF; cdr3_nt: TGTGCCACTCGATTTTACACCTACAATGAGCAGTTCTTC